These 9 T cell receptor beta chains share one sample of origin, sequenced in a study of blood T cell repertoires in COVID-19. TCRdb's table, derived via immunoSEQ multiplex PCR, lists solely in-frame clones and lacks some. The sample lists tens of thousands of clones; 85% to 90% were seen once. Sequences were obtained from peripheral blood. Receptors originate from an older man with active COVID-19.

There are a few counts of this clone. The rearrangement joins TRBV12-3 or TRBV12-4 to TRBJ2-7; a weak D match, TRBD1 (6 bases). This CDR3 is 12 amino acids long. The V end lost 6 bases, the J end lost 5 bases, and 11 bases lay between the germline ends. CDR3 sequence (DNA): TGTGCCAGCAGCAGGACAGCCCACGAGCAGTACTTC. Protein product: CASSRTAHEQYF.

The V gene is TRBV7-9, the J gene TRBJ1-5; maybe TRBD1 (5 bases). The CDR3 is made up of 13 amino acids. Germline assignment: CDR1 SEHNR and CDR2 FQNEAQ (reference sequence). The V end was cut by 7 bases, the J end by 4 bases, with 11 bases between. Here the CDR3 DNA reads TGTGCCAGCAACGGGGGGGGTAATCAGCCCCAGCATTTT. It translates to CASNGGGNQPQHF.

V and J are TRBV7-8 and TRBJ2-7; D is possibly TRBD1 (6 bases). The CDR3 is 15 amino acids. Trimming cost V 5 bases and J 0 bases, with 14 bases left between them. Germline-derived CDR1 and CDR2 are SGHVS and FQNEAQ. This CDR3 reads CASSRGQSSSYEQYF. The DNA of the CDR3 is TGTGCCAGCAGCCGAGGACAGAGTAGCTCCTACGAGCAGTACTTC.

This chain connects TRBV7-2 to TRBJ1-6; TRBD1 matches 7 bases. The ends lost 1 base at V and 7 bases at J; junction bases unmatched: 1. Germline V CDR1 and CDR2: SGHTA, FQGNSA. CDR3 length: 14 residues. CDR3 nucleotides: TGTGCCAGCAGCTTAGTGGGACAGAATTCACCCCTCCACTTT. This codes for CASSLVGQNSPLHF.

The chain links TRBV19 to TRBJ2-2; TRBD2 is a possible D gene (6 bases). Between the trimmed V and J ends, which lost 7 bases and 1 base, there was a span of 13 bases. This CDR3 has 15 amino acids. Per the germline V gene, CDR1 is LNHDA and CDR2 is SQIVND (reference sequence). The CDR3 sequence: CASKEGTGNTGELFF. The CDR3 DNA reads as TGTGCCAGTAAGGAGGGGACGGGGAACACCGGGGAGCTGTTTTTT.

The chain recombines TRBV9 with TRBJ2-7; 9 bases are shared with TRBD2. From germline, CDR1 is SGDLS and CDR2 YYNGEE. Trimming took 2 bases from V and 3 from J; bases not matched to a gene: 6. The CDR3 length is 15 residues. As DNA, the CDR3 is TGTGCCAGCAGCGTCAGGGCGGGAGGGGTCTACGAGCAGTACTTC. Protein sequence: CASSVRAGGVYEQYF.

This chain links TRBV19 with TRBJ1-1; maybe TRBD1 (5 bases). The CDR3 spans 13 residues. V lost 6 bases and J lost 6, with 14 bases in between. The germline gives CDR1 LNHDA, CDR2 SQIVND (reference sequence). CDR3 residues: CASSLRAGPEAFF. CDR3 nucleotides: TGTGCCAGTAGCCTCAGGGCAGGGCCTGAAGCTTTCTTT.

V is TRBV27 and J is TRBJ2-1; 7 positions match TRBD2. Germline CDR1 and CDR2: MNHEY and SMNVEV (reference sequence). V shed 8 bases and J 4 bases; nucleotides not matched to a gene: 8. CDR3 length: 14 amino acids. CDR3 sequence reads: CASRKIAGYNEQFF. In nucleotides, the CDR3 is TGTGCCAGCCGGAAAATAGCGGGTTACAATGAGCAGTTCTTC.

The CDR3 here is CASSPPQGDEETQYF. The DNA of the CDR3 is TGTGCCAGCAGCCCTCCACAGGGAGACGAAGAGACCCAGTACTTC. This chain uses TRBV11-2 with TRBJ2-5, with a weak D call TRBD1 (6 bases). Trimming took 5 bases from V and 3 from J, leaving 16 bases between them. The CDR3 has 15 amino acids. CDR1 and CDR2 (germline): SGHAT, FQNNGV. Combining the CDR3 with reference TRBV11-2 and TRBJ2-5 gives the whole variable domain EAGVAQSPRYKIIEKRQSVAFWCNPISGHATLYWYQQILGQGPKLLIQFQNNGVVDDSQLPKDRFSAERLKGVDSTLKIQPAKLEDSAVYLCASSPPQGDEETQYFGPGTRLLVL.